Included here is one TCR beta chain sequence, with context. A read error is possible here, since a much larger clone lies one base away. Patients were all untreated before their thyroid surgery. The germline V gene encodes CDR1 SEHNR and CDR2 FQNEAQ (reference sequence). Between the trimmed V and J ends, which lost 6 bases and 10 bases, there was a span of 13 bases. The CDR3 totals 12 residues. The data derive from a study of metastatic and nonmetastatic thyroid tumors. Authors' data handling: A papillary thyroid cancer distant-metastasis classifier was built from CDR3 differences across clinicopathological groups. With MiXCR, TCRdb reprocessed the PCR reads. The V and J calls were not made by the authors but by TCRdb's processing. The data hold about 82,000 clones, with about an eighth observed a single time.

The sequence was obtained from a female donor with papillary thyroid cancer or a benign thyroid nodule (not recorded which). Some clones in this sample may be carry-over from other donors' samples. The chain employs TRBV7-9 and TRBJ2-1; TRBD2 is a possible D gene (6 bases). Sequenced sample: tumor tissue. This chain's CDR3 is CASRLAYQEQFF. CDR3 nucleotides: TGTGCCAGCAGGCTAGCGTACCAGGAGCAGTTCTTC. The full variable domain, completed using reference TRBV7-9 and TRBJ2-1, is DTGVSQNPRHKITKRGQNVTFRCDPISEHNRLYWYRQTLGQGPEFLTYFQNEAQLEKSRLLSDRFSAERPKGSFSTLEIQRTEQGDSAMYLCASRLAYQEQFFGPGTRLTVL.